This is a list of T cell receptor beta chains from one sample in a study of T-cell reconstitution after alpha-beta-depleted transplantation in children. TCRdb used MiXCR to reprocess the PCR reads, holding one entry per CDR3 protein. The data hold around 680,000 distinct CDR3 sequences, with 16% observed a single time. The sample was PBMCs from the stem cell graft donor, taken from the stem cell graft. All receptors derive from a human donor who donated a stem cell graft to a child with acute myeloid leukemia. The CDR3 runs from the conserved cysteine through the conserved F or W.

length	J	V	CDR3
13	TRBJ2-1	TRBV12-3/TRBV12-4	CASSLRNDNEQFF
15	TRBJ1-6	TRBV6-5	CASSYEGGLDSPLHF
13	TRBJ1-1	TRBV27	CASRPPGLSEAFF
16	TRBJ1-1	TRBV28	CASSLSFHRGGSEAFF
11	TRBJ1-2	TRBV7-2	CATEANYGYTF
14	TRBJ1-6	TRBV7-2	CASSWTKHNSPLHF
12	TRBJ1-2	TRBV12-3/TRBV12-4	CASSNDFYGYTF
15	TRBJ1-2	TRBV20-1	CSARRPGGGKNGYTF
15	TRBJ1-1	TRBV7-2	CASSISGPLPTEAFF
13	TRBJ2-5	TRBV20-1	CSVARDSAQTQYF
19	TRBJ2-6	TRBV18	CASSLPGTGDLSGANVLTF
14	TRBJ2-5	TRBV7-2	CASSFTGGHGTQYF
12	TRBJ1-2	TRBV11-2	CASSFSGGGYTF
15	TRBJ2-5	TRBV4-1	CASSQDPGQVKTQYF
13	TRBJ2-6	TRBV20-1	CSARTTGANVLTF
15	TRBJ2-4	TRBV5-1	CASSLETGRFNIQYF